What follows are 11 T cell receptor beta chains derived from one specimen sequenced in a study of chemoradiotherapy in HPV16-positive cancers. Generated by immunoSEQ multiplex PCR, the TCRdb table keeps only in-frame clones and is missing some. Among 450 to 550 clones listed, around four fifths were seen once. The specimen was tumor tissue, collected from a patient who underwent chemoradiotherapy. The receptor source for this set is a human donor with HPV-associated anogenital cancer.

V is TRBV27 and J is TRBJ1-2, with 10 bases fitting TRBD1. J lost 4 bases, V lost 8 bases, and 10 bases had no gene match. The CDR3 is 15 amino acids. Germline CDR1 reads MNHEY; CDR2 reads SMNVEV (reference sequence). As DNA, the CDR3 is TGTGCCAGCGCCCCCACCGGGACAGGGGTCTATGGCTACACCTTC. Its translation: CASAPTGTGVYGYTF.

Here the CDR3 DNA reads TGTGCCAGCAGCCAAGCCGAGCACGCTGAGCAGTTCTTC. Protein: CASSQAEHAEQFF. The rearrangement uses TRBV4-2 and TRBJ2-1, with D uncertain. In germline, CDR1 is LGHNA, CDR2 YNFKEQ. V lost 1 base, J lost 9 bases, and 10 bases lay in between. The CDR3 spans 13 residues.

The V and J genes are TRBV28 and TRBJ2-7; a weak D match, TRBD1 (6 bases). Trimming stripped 5 bases from V and 1 base from J, with 18 bases between. CDR1 MDHEN and CDR2 SYDVKM come from the germline V gene. The CDR3 extends over 16 amino acids. The DNA for the CDR3 is TGTGCCAGCAGTCCTCCGCTTGGGCAGGGGTCCTACGAGCAGTACTTC. Its protein product is CASSPPLGQGSYEQYF. The full variable domain, its missing parts supplied by reference TRBV28 and TRBJ2-7, is DVKVTQSSRYLVKRTGEKVFLECVQDMDHENMFWYRQDPGLGLRLIYFSYDVKMKEKGDIPEGYSVSREKKERFSLILESASTNQTSMYLCASSPPLGQGSYEQYFGPGTRLTVT.

The chain has TRBV6-6 and TRBJ2-3, with D possibly TRBD2 on 6 matching bases. Trimming took 2 bases from V and 1 from J, leaving 13 bases between them. CDR1 MNHNY and CDR2 SVGAGI come from the germline V gene (reference sequence). The CDR3 has 16 amino acids. CDR3 sequence: CASSYRERTGTDTQYF. The CDR3 bases are TGTGCCAGCAGTTACCGGGAGCGGACTGGCACAGATACGCAGTATTTT.

This clone came up a few times. The chain couples TRBV7-8 to TRBJ1-5, with D unresolved. V was clipped by 5 bases and J by 6 bases, with 14 bases between them. The CDR3 runs 14 residues. Germline values: CDR1 SGHVS, CDR2 FQNEAQ. The chain's CDR3 is CASSPKKGGQPQHF. CDR3 nucleotide sequence: TGTGCCAGCAGCCCTAAGAAGGGTGGTCAGCCCCAGCATTTT.

The chain employs TRBV4-2 and TRBJ2-1; D call uncertain. The V gene lost 3 bases and the J gene lost 9 bases, with 15 bases spanning the gap. CDR1 and CDR2 (germline): LGHNA, YNFKEQ. The CDR3 loop spans 14 amino acids. The CDR3 DNA reads TGTGCCAGCAGCCAGGCCCGTTTGGGCACTGAGCAGTTCTTC. It encodes CASSQARLGTEQFF.

The rearrangement links TRBV7-2 to TRBJ1-6, with D perhaps matching TRBD1 (5 bases). V lost 2 bases to trimming and J lost 5 bases, with 7 bases between them. The germline gives CDR1 SGHTA, CDR2 FQGNSA. This CDR3 has 14 residues. The CDR3 nucleotides are TGTGCCAGCAGCTTACAGGGTAATAATTCACCCCTCCACTTT. Encoded protein: CASSLQGNNSPLHF.

CDR3 sequence (DNA): TGTGCCAGCAGCTCGCGACAGGGCCACGAGCAGTACTTC. Its translation is CASSSRQGHEQYF. The chain employs TRBV7-2 and TRBJ2-7, with 7 bases matching TRBD1. Germline trimming cut 4 bases from V and 5 bases from J; bases unmatched to any gene: 5. Germline V gene lookup returns CDR1 SGHTA and CDR2 FQGNSA. The CDR3 consists of 13 residues.

Only one count was recorded for this clone. The chain joins TRBV10-3 to TRBJ2-5; 9 nucleotides align to TRBD2. The CDR3 totals 15 residues. The germline V gene encodes CDR1 ENHRY and CDR2 SYGVKD. V shed 2 bases and J 1 base; nucleotides not matched to a gene: 2. This chain's CDR3 is CAISEPAGGQETQYF. The CDR3 region has the DNA TGTGCCATCAGTGAGCCAGCGGGGGGCCAAGAGACCCAGTACTTC.

The chain couples TRBV7-3 to TRBJ2-1; D ambiguous. The CDR3 is 13 amino acids. The germline V gene has CDR1 SGHTA and CDR2 FQGTGA. The V gene lost 1 base and the J gene lost 5 bases, with 6 bases spanning the gap. The CDR3 nucleotides are TGTGCCAGCAGCTTAAGGGTCGACAATGAGCAGTTCTTC. This translates into CASSLRVDNEQFF.

This chain links TRBV4-2 with TRBJ1-3, with D tentatively TRBD1 (6 bases). Trimming took 0 bases from V and 9 from J, leaving 15 bases between them. The CDR3 is 15 amino acids. Germline-derived CDR1 and CDR2 are LGHNA and YNFKEQ. This CDR3 reads CASSQDFGGKSTIYF. The CDR3 DNA reads as TGTGCCAGCAGCCAAGATTTCGGGGGCAAGTCCACCATATATTTT.